The sequence of this T cell receptor beta chain was determined in a study of radiotherapy plus CTLA-4 blockade in lung cancer. Whole-study context: For approximately 19% of patients, objective responses occurred, and around 31% had disease control. General study results and limits: Response, reportedly, was best predicted by interferon-beta along with early blood T cell clone dynamics. Tumor-origin TCR clones grew in blood after radiotherapy plus ipilimumab.

Clones were sequenced by immunoSEQ multiplex PCR, and TCRdb holds only the in-frame ones, with some missing. The repertoire holds tens of thousands of clones, with nearly 80% as singletons. In chemo-refractory metastatic non-small-cell lung cancer, patients got ipilimumab CTLA-4 blockade together with focal radiation. As for this clone: Antigen unknown.

This CDR3 has 13 amino acids. The germline CDR1 and CDR2 sequences are LNHDA and SQIVND (reference sequence). V shed 6 bases and J shed 4 bases, with 12 bases lying between them. This chain joins TRBV19 and TRBJ1-1; possible D gene TRBD1, 6 bases. This TCR came from a human donor with non-small cell lung cancer that progressed on radiotherapy plus ipilimumab. The specimen was peripheral blood, collected from a patient treated with radiotherapy plus ipilimumab. The CDR3 coding sequence is TGTGCCAGTAGCGACCTAGGGGGCACTGAAGCTTTCTTT. This codes for CASSDLGGTEAFF.